This is a list of T cell receptor beta chains from one sample in a study of cytomegalovirus exposure and HLA in healthy donors. Produced via immunoSEQ multiplex PCR; TCRdb's table is partial and in-frame only. The sample shows 70,000 to 100,000 clones, around 80% of them seen only once. Sequenced material: PBMCs. These receptor sequences come from a man aged 18 to 29 in good health and CMV-seronegative. Each CDR3 is given with its conserved first and last residue. D genes are given only for firm matches. Expanded clones are given a class, and other clones once, few, many or no size at all.

J: TRBJ2-7
D: -
size: -
V: TRBV29-1
DNA: TGCAGCGCGACGGGGCAGGGGCCACCCTACGAGCAGTACTTC
CDR3: CSATGQGPPYEQYF

J: TRBJ2-6
D: -
size: -
V: TRBV7-9
DNA: TGTGCCAGCAGCACGACGGGTTTCACGCTCTCTGGGGCCAACGTCCTGACTTTC
CDR3: CASSTTGFTLSGANVLTF

J: TRBJ1-4
D: TRBD1
size: few
V: TRBV5-1
DNA: TGCGCCAGCAGCGTCGACAGGGTCCCAGACGAAAAACTGTTTTTT
CDR3: CASSVDRVPDEKLFF

J: TRBJ2-5
D: TRBD2
size: -
V: TRBV15
DNA: TGTGCCACCAACAGAGATACGGCTAGCGGGAGACCCCAGTACTTC
CDR3: CATNRDTASGRPQYF

J: TRBJ2-2
D: -
size: -
V: TRBV25-1
DNA: TGTGCCAGCAGGAGGCGCGGCCAGTCGAACACCGGGGAGCTGTTTTTT
CDR3: CASRRRGQSNTGELFF

J: TRBJ2-1
D: TRBD2
size: -
V: TRBV6-5
DNA: TGTGCCAGCAGTTACGAGCGGGGGGGTAGCGAGCAGTTCTTC
CDR3: CASSYERGGSEQFF

J: TRBJ1-5
D: -
size: -
V: TRBV19
DNA: TGTGCCAGTAGTATAGGGTCAGGTAAAAGCAATCAGCCCCAGCATTTT
CDR3: CASSIGSGKSNQPQHF

J: TRBJ2-7
D: TRBD2
size: few
V: TRBV7-6
DNA: TGTGCCAGCCGGGGGGGAAAGGAGCAGTACTTC
CDR3: CASRGGKEQYF

J: TRBJ2-1
D: -
size: few
V: TRBV5-4
DNA: TGTGCCAGCAGCTCTGACCCGGCCCGGGATGAGCAGTTCTTC
CDR3: CASSSDPARDEQFF

J: TRBJ2-5
D: TRBD1
size: -
V: TRBV5-1
DNA: TGCGCCAGCAGCGTTGGGACAGGGAAGAGGGAGACCCAGTACTTC
CDR3: CASSVGTGKRETQYF

J: TRBJ2-7
D: TRBD1
size: -
V: TRBV7-9
DNA: TGTTCCAGCAGCCCGAGGGGACAGGTTAGCTCCTACGAGCAGTACTTC
CDR3: CSSSPRGQVSSYEQYF

J: TRBJ2-7
D: TRBD2
size: -
V: TRBV19
DNA: TGTGCCAGTAGTAGCCCGGGGGGAGTTAACGAGCAGTACTTC
CDR3: CASSSPGGVNEQYF

J: TRBJ2-7
D: -
size: -
V: TRBV6-5
DNA: TGTGCCAGCAGTTATATCGGGAACGAGCAGTACTTC
CDR3: CASSYIGNEQYF

J: TRBJ2-6
D: -
size: -
V: TRBV7-9
DNA: TGTGCCAGCGCTCCCGGCTCTGGGGCCAACGTCCTGACTTTC
CDR3: CASAPGSGANVLTF

J: TRBJ1-2
D: TRBD1
size: -
V: TRBV6-5
DNA: TGTGCCAGCACCAGGGGGCAGGCCTATGGCTACACCTTC
CDR3: CASTRGQAYGYTF

J: TRBJ2-7
D: TRBD1
size: -
V: TRBV7-9
DNA: TGTGCCAGCAGCTCCCCTGCGACAGGGACCAACGAGCAGTACTTC
CDR3: CASSSPATGTNEQYF

J: TRBJ2-7
D: -
size: -
V: TRBV12-5
DNA: TGTGCTAGTGGTTTGTCGGGGGGCCACGAGCAGTACTTC
CDR3: CASGLSGGHEQYF

J: TRBJ1-1
D: -
size: -
V: TRBV2
DNA: TGTGCCAGCAGTGAAAGGGAGGCCCTCATTACTGAAGCTTTCTTT
CDR3: CASSEREALITEAFF

J: TRBJ1-1
D: -
size: -
V: TRBV19
DNA: TGTGCCAGTAGTGAGCAGAAGGGGACTGAAGCTTTCTTT
CDR3: CASSEQKGTEAFF

J: TRBJ1-3
D: -
size: -
V: TRBV7-9
DNA: TGTGCCAGCAGCTTAGCGAACCTGGCAGGGTATGGAAACACCATATATTTT
CDR3: CASSLANLAGYGNTIYF

J: TRBJ1-1
D: TRBD1
size: -
V: TRBV6-5
DNA: TGTGCCAGCGCTCAGCCAGGGGGGCCGAACACTGAAGCTTTCTTT
CDR3: CASAQPGGPNTEAFF

J: TRBJ1-6
D: TRBD1
size: -
V: TRBV5-6
DNA: TGTGCCAGCAGCTTGGCAGGGACAGGATATAATTCACCCCTCCACTTT
CDR3: CASSLAGTGYNSPLHF